This TCR beta chain was recorded in a study of blood T cell repertoires in COVID-19. Looking at the study overall: PBMCs, B-cell-depleted T cells, or T cells provided the cDNA or gDNA that made up the material.

Libraries were prepared by immunoSEQ multiplex PCR; TCRdb keeps only in-frame clonotypes and omits some of them. This repertoire shows about 71,000 clones, 83% found once; its top ten account for 6.9%. This clone was recorded once. Deletions cut 2 bases from V and 6 bases from J, with 8 bases between. CDR3 length: 12 residues. Germline CDR1 and CDR2: MNHEY and SVGEGT. The clonotype comes from a man aged 25-45 years with COVID-19, enrolled during active disease. The sequenced sample consisted of peripheral blood. The chain links TRBV6-2 or TRBV6-3 to TRBJ2-7; D remains ambiguous. The CDR3 bases are TGTGCCAGCAGTTACCCCCCTCCCGAGCAGTACTTC. Its protein is CASSYPPPEQYF.